Shown below are 23 T cell receptor beta chains from a single sample sequenced in a study of CD8 T cells in Susac syndrome (dated by TCRdb to between 2018 and 2020). Libraries were built with the immunoSEQ multiplex PCR assay. RNA was extracted using the RNeasy kit, and 0.5 to 1 microgram was reverse transcribed with random hexamers. TCRdb applied fastp at Q25 and MiXCR to the public reads, then kept only in-frame beta chains. A single entry per CDR3 protein holds the most common genes and DNA from its merged rows. The sample table lists fewer than 250,000 distinct CDR3 sequences, 90% to 95% of them with a count of one. 0.1% to 0.15% of the sample lies in the top ten. The sequencing sample was made of CD8+ T cells from PBMCs. The receptor set was obtained from a human donor with multiple sclerosis.

The V call is TRBV6-2 or TRBV6-3, the J call TRBJ2-7, with D perhaps TRBD1 or TRBD2 (5 bases each). Per the germline V gene, CDR1 is MNHEY and CDR2 is SVGEGT. V dropped 2 bases and J dropped 2 bases, with 19 bases sitting between them. The CDR3 length is 17 residues. In DNA form, the CDR3 reads TGTGCCAGCAGTTACCACCAATCCAGGGACCTGACCTACGAGCAGTACTTC. This gives the protein CASSYHQSRDLTYEQYF.

V gene TRBV12-3 or TRBV12-4 combines with J gene TRBJ2-3, with D uncertain. The length of the CDR3 is 17 residues. Trimming removed 5 bases at V and 2 bases at J, with 20 bases between. The CDR3 here is CASSPPFRRLDTDTQYF. In DNA, the CDR3 is TGTGCCAGCAGTCCACCTTTTAGGCGGCTTGACACAGATACGCAGTATTTT.

V usage is TRBV2 and J usage is TRBJ2-5; 7 bases match TRBD2. This CDR3 spans 12 amino acids. Losses at the gene ends were 9 bases for V and 4 bases for J; bases not matched to a gene: 5. Per germline, CDR1 SNHLY and CDR2 FYNNEI. The CDR3 region has the DNA TGTGCCAGTGCGGGGGAGAGAGAGACCCAGTACTTC. Protein sequence: CASAGERETQYF. The full variable domain, in which reference TRBV2 and TRBJ2-5 provide the parts outside the CDR3, is EPEVTQTPSHQVTQMGQEVILRCVPISNHLYFYWYRQILGQKVEFLVSFYNNEISEKSEIFDDQFSVERPDGSNFTLKIRSTKLEDSAMYFCASAGERETQYFGPGTRLLVL.

This clonotype showed up just a few times. The J gene is TRBJ1-1, the V gene TRBV6-4, with unresolved D. The CDR3 spans 13 residues. Trimming stripped 4 bases from V and 0 bases from J, with 6 bases between. Germline-derived CDR1 and CDR2 are MRHNA and SNTAGT. Written as DNA, the CDR3 is TGTGCCAGCAGTGCCAAAATGAACACTGAAGCTTTCTTT. This encodes CASSAKMNTEAFF.

The CDR3 here is CASSAGTGVENTEAFF. The DNA of the CDR3 is TGTGCCAGTAGTGCCGGGACAGGGGTTGAAAACACTGAAGCTTTCTTT. V usage is TRBV19 and J usage is TRBJ1-1, with 10 bases that match TRBD1. Germline CDR1 is LNHDA and CDR2 is SQIVND (reference sequence). The CDR3 loop spans 16 amino acids. V lost 5 bases, J lost 2 bases, and 8 bases stayed unmatched.

This clonotype was counted a single time. The chain combines TRBV2 with TRBJ2-1; 9 bases map to TRBD2. Trimming cost V 3 bases and J 4 bases; bases outside gene matches: 4. The germline V gene has CDR1 SNHLY and CDR2 FYNNEI. This CDR3 comprises 15 residues. CDR3 DNA sequence: TGTGCCAGCAGTGAGGCTAGCGGGATTTACAATGAGCAGTTCTTC. This codes for CASSEASGIYNEQFF.

The chain is built from TRBV7-3 and TRBJ2-1; 10 nucleotides match TRBD2. Germline assignment: CDR1 SGHTA and CDR2 FQGTGA. J lost 2 bases, V lost 5 bases, and 9 bases had no gene match. The CDR3 runs to 17 residues. The CDR3 bases are TGTGCCAGCAGCCCAACCCCGACTAGCGGGCCCTACAATGAGCAGTTCTTC. It is translated as CASSPTPTSGPYNEQFF.

The V gene is TRBV24-1, the J gene TRBJ1-5; D unclear. CDR1 is KGHDR and CDR2 is SFDVKD in the germline V gene. V was pared by 4 bases and J by 7 bases, with 7 bases between. CDR3 length: 12 amino acids. The CDR3 sequence: CATSDVGQPQHF. CDR3 DNA: TGTGCCACCAGTGACGTGGGGCAGCCCCAGCATTTT.

The rearrangement links TRBV4-1 to TRBJ1-1; 9 bases are a match to TRBD1. Germline assignment: CDR1 MGHRA and CDR2 YSYEKL. This CDR3 is 12 amino acids long. V trimming: 7 bases; J trimming: 4 bases; junction bases outside the gene matches: 1. The CDR3, as DNA: TGCGCCAGCACACAGGGGGCCACTGAAGCTTTCTTT. This codes for CASTQGATEAFF.

This rearrangement joins TRBV29-1 to TRBJ2-3, with 8 bases fitting TRBD2. The CDR3 sequence is 14 residues long. Germline V lookup: CDR1 SQVTM, CDR2 ANQGSEA. V was pared by 7 bases and J by 4 bases, with 10 bases of the junction left unmatched. CDR3 nucleotides: TGCAGCGCGCGACAGCGGGAGACTGCAGATACGCAGTATTTT. Residues: CSARQRETADTQYF.

The chain has TRBV3-1 and TRBJ2-3, with TRBD2 as a possible D gene (7 bases). The CDR3 is made up of 15 amino acids. CDR1 is LGHDT and CDR2 is YNNKEL in the germline V gene (reference sequence). The V end was cut by 3 bases, the J end by 5 bases, with 15 bases between. CDR3 DNA: TGTGCCAGCAGCCAGTATCGGGGGGCCAAAGATACGCAGTATTTT. Protein: CASSQYRGAKDTQYF.

This clonotype has a single count. The rearrangement joins TRBV20-1 to TRBJ2-5; D is tentatively TRBD1 or TRBD2 (5 bases each). This CDR3 has 14 amino acids. Germline V gives CDR1 DFQATT, CDR2 SNEGSKA (reference sequence). The ends were cut back, 1 base at V and 2 bases at J, with 11 bases in the middle. CDR3 loop: CSARVPRGQETQYF. The DNA of the CDR3 is TGCAGTGCTAGAGTGCCGAGGGGTCAAGAGACCCAGTACTTC.

This chain connects TRBV29-1 to TRBJ2-7; 7 bases are a match to TRBD1. The CDR3 loop spans 12 amino acids. V lost 5 bases and J lost 2; bases outside the gene matches: 3. Germline loops: CDR1 SQVTM, CDR2 ANQGSEA. Here the CDR3 reads CSVRDSPYEQYF. The CDR3 DNA sequence: TGCAGCGTTCGGGACAGTCCCTACGAGCAGTACTTC.

This chain uses TRBV9 with TRBJ1-4; 10 bases match TRBD1. This CDR3 comprises 14 residues. CDR1 and CDR2 (germline): SGDLS, YYNGEE. The V segment lost 4 bases and the J segment 7 bases; nucleotides outside the gene matches: 4. CDR3: CASSPDRGLEKLFF. The CDR3 DNA follows: TGTGCCAGCAGCCCCGACAGGGGGCTTGAAAAACTGTTTTTT.

The V gene is TRBV7-9, the J gene TRBJ2-5; 10 bases align to TRBD2. Germline CDR1 is SEHNR and CDR2 is FQNEAQ (reference sequence). The ends lost 5 bases at V and 5 bases at J; junction bases unmatched: 5. CDR3 size: 14 residues. This chain's CDR3 is CASSPSGGEETQYF. The CDR3 DNA is TGTGCCAGCAGCCCGAGCGGGGGGGAGGAGACCCAGTACTTC.

This chain connects TRBV7-9 to TRBJ2-3, with D uncertain. The V end lost 5 bases, the J end lost 5 bases, and 14 bases lay between the germline ends. Germline CDR1 reads SEHNR; CDR2 reads FQNEAQ (reference sequence). The CDR3 is 14 amino acids. The CDR3 protein is CASSPQWGEDTQYF. In DNA form, the CDR3 reads TGTGCCAGCAGCCCACAATGGGGTGAAGATACGCAGTATTTT. Using reference TRBV7-9 and TRBJ2-3 for the parts outside the CDR3, the full variable domain is DTGVSQNPRHKITKRGQNVTFRCDPISEHNRLYWYRQTLGQGPEFLTYFQNEAQLEKSRLLSDRFSAERPKGSFSTLEIQRTEQGDSAMYLCASSPQWGEDTQYFGPGTRLTVL.

The rearrangement links TRBV2 to TRBJ1-2; perhaps TRBD1 as D (6 bases). The length of the CDR3 is 14 residues. Germline CDR1 and CDR2: SNHLY and FYNNEI. V was cut by 4 bases and J by 2 bases, with 11 bases left in between. As DNA, the CDR3 is TGTGCCAGCAGTGCGGGACACCCAAACTATGGCTACACCTTC. It yields the protein CASSAGHPNYGYTF.

CDR3 amino acids: CATGSMTSFKDTQYF. CDR3 coding DNA: TGTGCCACAGGTTCTATGACTAGCTTCAAAGATACGCAGTATTTT. The J gene is TRBJ2-3, the V gene TRBV3-1; 7 bases agree with TRBD2. Germline assignment: CDR1 LGHDT and CDR2 YNNKEL (reference sequence). This CDR3 contains 15 residues. The V and J ends lost 10 bases and 5 bases, in that order; junction bases with no gene match: 15.

V gene TRBV3-1 combines with J gene TRBJ1-3; D unclear. V was trimmed by 4 bases and J by 3 bases, leaving 13 bases between them. This CDR3 spans 15 amino acids. Germline V gene lookup returns CDR1 LGHDT and CDR2 YNNKEL (reference sequence). CDR3 sequence (DNA): TGTGCCAGCAGCCCCACCCGGACGGATGGAAACACCATATATTTT. This gives the protein CASSPTRTDGNTIYF.

The rearrangement uses TRBV2 and TRBJ1-1; D ambiguous. In germline, CDR1 is SNHLY, CDR2 FYNNEI. Trimming removed 8 bases from V and 3 bases from J, with 16 bases in between. The length of the CDR3 is 14 residues. As DNA, the CDR3 is TGTGCCAGCCATCCCAGGCTACTAGACACTGAAGCTTTCTTT. Protein sequence: CASHPRLLDTEAFF.

The chain carries TRBV5-6 and TRBJ2-7; D possibly corresponds to TRBD1 (6 bases). V lost 3 bases, J lost 0 bases, and 13 bases lay in between. The CDR3 sequence is 15 residues long. Germline V gene sequence: CDR1 SGHDT, CDR2 YYEEEE. CDR3 loop: CASSSTDRISYEQYF. In DNA form, the CDR3 reads TGTGCCAGCAGCTCGACTGACAGGATCTCCTACGAGCAGTACTTC.

The chain's CDR3 is CASSVGGGWGEQFF. The CDR3 bases are TGTGCCAGCAGCGTAGGCGGGGGCTGGGGTGAGCAGTTCTTC. This chain joins TRBV9 and TRBJ2-1, with TRBD2 as a possible D gene (7 bases). V was shortened by 0 bases and J by 9 bases, with 13 bases between the two germline ends. Germline loops: CDR1 SGDLS, CDR2 YYNGEE. This CDR3 is built from 14 residues.

The genes are TRBV12-3 or TRBV12-4 and TRBJ2-1, with 7 positions matching TRBD1. CDR3 length: 13 amino acids. V lost 6 bases to trimming and J lost 5 bases; unmatched junction nucleotides: 4. As DNA, the CDR3 is TGTGCCAGCAGCCATACAGGGGACAATGAGCAGTTCTTC. Its protein product is CASSHTGDNEQFF.